The next 16 T cell receptor beta chains were all read from a single sample in a study of cytomegalovirus exposure and HLA in healthy donors. Primers: 60 Vbeta forward and 13 Jbeta reverse. The table came from immunoSEQ multiplex PCR; TCRdb's copy has only in-frame clones and leaves some out. The sample yields 60,000 to 90,000 clones, approximately 70% seen once. Sequenced: PBMCs. The receptor source for this set is a woman aged 50 to 60 in good health and CMV-seropositive.

V gene TRBV5-1 combines with J gene TRBJ2-1; possibly TRBD1 for D (6 bases). CDR1 and CDR2 from the germline V gene are SGHRS and YFSETQ. V was trimmed by 5 bases and J by 3 bases, leaving 12 bases between them. CDR3 length: 14 residues. The CDR3 DNA follows: TGCGCCAGCAGACGGGACACTGGCTACAATGAGCAGTTCTTC. Translating gives CASRRDTGYNEQFF. Combining the CDR3 with reference TRBV5-1 and TRBJ2-1 gives the whole variable domain KAGVTQTPRYLIKTRGQQVTLSCSPISGHRSVSWYQQTPGQGLQFLFEYFSETQRNKGNFPGRFSGRQFSNSRSEMNVSTLELGDSALYLCASRRDTGYNEQFFGPGTRLTVL.

The chain has TRBV19 and TRBJ1-4; D not resolved. Trimming removed 6 bases from V and 7 bases from J, with 9 bases in between. The germline CDR1 and CDR2 sequences are LNHDA and SQIVND (reference sequence). This CDR3 is built from 12 residues. CDR3 amino acids: CASRKESEKLFF. CDR3 DNA: TGTGCCAGTAGGAAGGAGAGTGAAAAACTGTTTTTT.

J is TRBJ2-7 and V is TRBV2; possible D gene TRBD2, 5 bases. CDR1 SNHLY and CDR2 FYNNEI come from the germline V gene. The CDR3 loop spans 17 amino acids. V shed 0 bases and J shed 5 bases, with 20 bases lying between them. The CDR3 protein is CASSEAWTGVTVNEQYF. The CDR3 DNA reads TGTGCCAGCAGTGAAGCCTGGACCGGGGTCACGGTGAACGAGCAGTACTTC. The full variable domain, rest sourced from reference TRBV2 and TRBJ2-7, is EPEVTQTPSHQVTQMGQEVILRCVPISNHLYFYWYRQILGQKVEFLVSFYNNEISEKSEIFDDQFSVERPDGSNFTLKIRSTKLEDSAMYFCASSEAWTGVTVNEQYFGPGTRLTVT.

This clone has just a few counts. V and J are TRBV19 and TRBJ1-5; D gene ambiguous. The CDR3 has 14 amino acids. CDR1 is LNHDA, CDR2 SQIVND, per germline (reference sequence). Trimming stripped 3 bases from V and 0 bases from J, with 6 bases between. Here the CDR3 reads CASSIQVSNQPQHF. The CDR3 DNA sequence: TGTGCCAGTAGTATTCAGGTTAGCAATCAGCCCCAGCATTTT.

In its sample, this clone was seen once. V usage is TRBV7-2 and J usage is TRBJ1-2; D might be TRBD1 (5 bases). This CDR3 has 13 amino acids. Trimming took off 5 bases at V and 4 bases at J, with 11 bases between the two ends. Germline CDR1 is SGHTA and CDR2 is FQGNSA. The CDR3, as DNA: TGTGCCAGCAGCGGGACGGGGGGCTATGGCTACACCTTC. This gives the protein CASSGTGGYGYTF.

In the case of this clone: An end of the junction does not agree with germline; a read error may underlie this. Other DNA sequences of this sample code for an identical CDR3. This chain connects TRBV2 to TRBJ1-2, with D tentatively TRBD1 (6 bases). The length of the CDR3 is 15 residues. Germline CDR1 reads SNHLY; CDR2 reads FYNNEI. CDR3: CASGQQGGMVGGYTF. The CDR3 coding sequence is TGCGCCAGCGGACAACAGGGTGGAATGGTGGGCGGCTACACCTTC.

This chain uses TRBV5-4 with TRBJ2-5, with D tentatively TRBD1 (6 bases). Germline lookup yields CDR1 SGHNT and CDR2 YYREEE (reference sequence). V was clipped by 4 bases and J by 2 bases, with 12 bases between them. The CDR3 consists of 14 residues. The CDR3 here is CASSQEQGQETQYF. CDR3 in DNA: TGTGCCAGCAGCCAAGAACAGGGACAAGAGACCCAGTACTTC.

This chain connects TRBV18 to TRBJ2-7, with TRBD1 matching 8 bases. V gave up 6 bases and J gave up 7 bases; unmatched junction bases: 5. From germline, CDR1 is KGHSH and CDR2 LQKENI. This CDR3 is 12 amino acids long. The CDR3 DNA follows: TGTGCCAGCTCTACAGGGGGTTGGGAGCAGTACTTC. Translating gives CASSTGGWEQYF.

V is TRBV10-3 and J is TRBJ2-7; 9 bases are shared with TRBD2. The germline V gene encodes CDR1 ENHRY and CDR2 SYGVKD. The CDR3 is 16 residues long. After removal of 0 bases from V and 2 bases from J, the junction contained 5 bases not matched to a gene. As DNA, the CDR3 is TGTGCCATCAGTGAGTCCTTAGGGACTAGCCCCTACGAGCAGTACTTC. This sequence encodes CAISESLGTSPYEQYF.

The sample holds a few counts of this clone. V and J are TRBV6-1 and TRBJ1-1, with D possibly TRBD1 on 6 matching bases. Germline assignment: CDR1 MNHNS and CDR2 SASEGT. The CDR3 covers 13 residues. V was shortened by 4 bases and J by 7 bases, with 13 bases between the two germline ends. The CDR3 DNA reads as TGTGCCAGCAGTGTCAGACAGGTTAGTGAAGCTTTCTTT. Translation gives CASSVRQVSEAFF.

Only a few counts were recorded for this clone. The J gene is TRBJ1-2, the V gene TRBV14, with a possible D match to TRBD1 (6 bases). Germline CDR1 is SGHDN and CDR2 is FVKESK. This CDR3 is 15 amino acids long. Trimming took 4 bases from V and 5 from J, leaving 17 bases between them. CDR3 sequence (DNA): TGTGCCAGCAGCCGCCAGGGGCCGGCGGAATATGGCTACACCTTC. It codes for CASSRQGPAEYGYTF.

This clone was observed a few times. J is TRBJ2-7 and V is TRBV4-1, with D possibly being TRBD1 (5 bases). CDR1 MGHRA and CDR2 YSYEKL come from the germline V gene. The V end lost 3 bases, the J end lost 4 bases, and 10 bases lay between the germline ends. This CDR3 spans 13 amino acids. The DNA for the CDR3 is TGCGCCAGCAGCCACGCACAGGATTACGAGCAGTACTTC. Protein: CASSHAQDYEQYF.

The V gene is TRBV6-6, the J gene TRBJ1-1; 7 bases line up with TRBD1. The CDR3 length is 15 residues. Per germline, CDR1 MNHNY and CDR2 SVGAGI (reference sequence). With V trimmed by 5 bases and J by 3 bases, 9 bases remained unmatched. The CDR3 loop reads CASSQQGYEDTEAFF. Here the CDR3 DNA reads TGTGCCAGCAGTCAACAGGGGTACGAGGACACTGAAGCTTTCTTT.

DNA for the CDR3: TGTGCCAGCAGCAGGGGAGGAGTGGATACGCAGTATTTT. Translating it yields CASSRGGVDTQYF. The rearrangement joins TRBV5-6 to TRBJ2-3, with D perhaps TRBD2 (6 bases). Germline V lookup: CDR1 SGHDT, CDR2 YYEEEE. The CDR3 is 13 residues long. The V end lost 4 bases, the J end lost 6 bases, and 12 bases lay between the germline ends.

This chain links TRBV2 with TRBJ1-1, with 9 bases aligning to TRBD1. This CDR3 comprises 13 residues. CDR1 and CDR2 from the germline V gene are SNHLY and FYNNEI. The V segment lost 8 bases and the J segment 7 bases; nucleotides outside the gene matches: 8. The CDR3 sequence is CASSRTGDGEAFF. The CDR3 DNA reads TGTGCCAGCTCTCGGACAGGGGATGGTGAAGCTTTCTTT.

This clone was found once. This sequence joins TRBV9 and TRBJ2-7; possibly TRBD1 for D (6 bases). V lost 4 bases, J lost 6 bases, and 11 bases lay in between. CDR1 is SGDLS, CDR2 YYNGEE, per germline. This CDR3 has 12 residues. This CDR3 reads CASSLDRGEQYF. The CDR3 nucleotides are TGTGCCAGCAGCCTGGACAGAGGCGAGCAGTACTTC.